A single sample gave rise to the 30 T cell receptor beta chains below, sequenced in a study of cytomegalovirus exposure and HLA in healthy donors. Primers included in the PCR were 60 Vbeta and 13 Jbeta primers. The assay was immunoSEQ multiplex PCR, and TCRdb's table has in-frame clones only and misses some. The data contain 150,000 to 200,000 clones, over 75% of them singletons. Sequencing used PBMCs. All receptors derive from a man aged 50 to 59 in good health and CMV-seropositive.

CDR3 coding DNA: TGTGCCAGCAGTACAGGGGTCATAGGGGGAAACACCATATATTTT. Translated, it gives CASSTGVIGGNTIYF. The rearrangement joins TRBV6-5 to TRBJ1-3; the match to TRBD1 covers 7 bases. With V trimmed by 5 bases and J by 4 bases, 8 bases remained unmatched. The CDR3 length is 15 residues. The germline gives CDR1 MNHEY, CDR2 SVGAGI.

This chain links TRBV4-3 with TRBJ1-5; D might be TRBD1 (6 bases). The CDR3 covers 16 residues. Germline V CDR1 and CDR2: LGHNA, YSLEER. V lost 0 bases, J lost 2 bases, and 11 bases lay in between. The CDR3 spells CASSQDPRQGNQPQHF. As DNA, the CDR3 is TGCGCCAGCAGCCAAGACCCACGACAGGGCAATCAGCCCCAGCATTTT.

On this clone itself: This sample also contains other DNA sequences that code for the same CDR3. This chain connects TRBV14 to TRBJ1-3; D possibly corresponds to TRBD1 (5 bases). This CDR3 is 14 amino acids long. Deletions cut 2 bases from V and 2 bases from J, with 7 bases between. CDR1 and CDR2 from the germline V gene are SGHDN and FVKESK. The CDR3 DNA reads as TGTGCCAGCAGCCAAACGACAGCTGGAAACACCATATATTTT. Residues: CASSQTTAGNTIYF.

This clone was seen a handful of times. In the same sample, other DNA sequences code for this CDR3. The V call is TRBV5-1, the J call TRBJ1-1; D possibly corresponds to TRBD1 (6 bases). Germline V gene sequence: CDR1 SGHRS, CDR2 YFSETQ. The CDR3 is made up of 14 amino acids. V was cut by 0 bases and J by 3 bases, with 9 bases left in between. The CDR3 DNA follows: TGCGCCAGCAGCTTGGCCGACAGGTACACTGAAGCTTTCTTT. It specifies CASSLADRYTEAFF.

V usage is TRBV4-3 and J usage is TRBJ2-3, with 9 bases lining up with TRBD2. V shed 3 bases and J 4 bases; nucleotides not matched to a gene: 2. CDR1 and CDR2 (germline): LGHNA, YSLEER. The CDR3 has 14 residues. CDR3: CASSHSGGPDTQYF. CDR3 DNA sequence: TGCGCCAGCAGCCACAGCGGGGGGCCAGATACGCAGTATTTT.

The V call is TRBV9, the J call TRBJ2-1; D gene uncertain. In germline, CDR1 is SGDLS, CDR2 YYNGEE. The CDR3 length is 14 residues. The germline V and J ends were trimmed by 0 bases and 8 bases, with 12 bases remaining between them. This CDR3 reads CASSVVGSRDEQFF. The CDR3 bases are TGTGCCAGCAGCGTAGTTGGTAGTAGAGATGAGCAGTTCTTC.

J is TRBJ1-1 and V is TRBV7-8, with D possibly being TRBD1 (5 bases). There are 14 residues in the CDR3. The V end was cut by 6 bases, the J end by 1 base, with 12 bases between. The germline V gene encodes CDR1 SGHVS and CDR2 FQNEAQ. CDR3 nucleotides: TGTGCCAGCAGGATTTCAGGGCCGAACACTGAAGCTTTCTTT. Protein: CASRISGPNTEAFF. The full variable domain, in which reference TRBV7-8 and TRBJ1-1 provide the parts outside the CDR3, is GAGVSQSPRYKVAKRGQDVALRCDPISGHVSLFWYQQALGQGPEFLTYFQNEAQLDKSGLPSDRFFAERPEGSVSTLKIQRTQQEDSAVYLCASRISGPNTEAFFGQGTRLTVV.

The V and J genes are TRBV2 and TRBJ1-5; 10 nucleotides match TRBD1. The V segment lost 4 bases and the J segment 4 bases; nucleotides outside the gene matches: 1. CDR1 SNHLY and CDR2 FYNNEI come from the germline V gene. This CDR3 is built from 14 residues. The CDR3: CASSGTGGNQPQHF. The CDR3 DNA sequence: TGTGCCAGCAGTGGGACAGGGGGAAATCAGCCCCAGCATTTT.

V is TRBV5-1 and J is TRBJ1-5, with 9 bases aligning to TRBD1. Germline CDR1 and CDR2: SGHRS and YFSETQ. This CDR3 spans 17 amino acids. With V trimmed by 0 bases and J by 4 bases, 8 bases remained unmatched. The CDR3 DNA follows: TGCGCCAGCAGCTTGGACAGGGGGCGTTTTGGAAATCAGCCCCAGCATTTT. Protein product: CASSLDRGRFGNQPQHF.

V is TRBV5-3 and J is TRBJ2-5, with TRBD1 identical over 9 bases. TRBV5-3 is designated an ORF whose function remains uncertain. The ends lost 7 bases at V and 5 bases at J; junction bases unmatched: 9. The CDR3 totals 14 residues. CDR3 amino acids: CARDRDRVGETQYF. The DNA of the CDR3 is TGTGCCAGAGACCGGGACAGGGTAGGGGAGACCCAGTACTTC.

The chain carries TRBV4-1 and TRBJ2-5; D is ambiguous. The CDR3 totals 16 residues. With 2 bases removed from V and 0 bases from J, the gap between germline ends came to 13 bases. CDR1 is MGHRA and CDR2 is YSYEKL in the germline V gene. The CDR3 is CASSQRSEQHQETQYF. CDR3 coding DNA: TGCGCCAGCAGCCAAAGGTCGGAACAGCACCAAGAGACCCAGTACTTC.

This rearrangement joins TRBV7-8 to TRBJ1-1; D is ambiguous. V was shortened by 4 bases and J by 6 bases, with 24 bases between the two germline ends. The length of the CDR3 is 17 residues. Germline CDR1 SGHVS, CDR2 FQNEAQ. The CDR3 DNA reads as TGTGCCAGCAGCTATATTAAAAACTCTAATTTGCCCGCTGAAGCTTTCTTT. Translation: CASSYIKNSNLPAEAFF.

This chain connects TRBV29-1 to TRBJ2-7, with a tentative D call TRBD1 (5 bases). Trimming cost V 7 bases and J 7 bases, with 8 bases left between them. Germline V CDR1 and CDR2: SQVTM, ANQGSEA. This CDR3 has 9 amino acids. Here the CDR3 DNA reads TGCAGCGAGGGGAATGAGCAGTACGTC. It specifies CSEGNEQYV.

This chain uses TRBV7-8 with TRBJ1-5; 10 bases fit TRBD1. Germline-derived CDR1 and CDR2 are SGHVS and FQNEAQ. This CDR3 has 18 amino acids. Trimming at V came to 5 bases and at J to 2 bases, leaving 12 bases not matched to a gene. The CDR3: CASSQYADRGRRNQPQHF. The CDR3 nucleotides are TGTGCCAGCAGCCAGTATGCAGACAGGGGGCGACGCAATCAGCCCCAGCATTTT.

The rearrangement uses TRBV7-6 and TRBJ2-7; 7 bases are shared with TRBD1. The CDR3 loop spans 15 amino acids. Trimming removed 1 base from V and 3 bases from J; junction bases left unmatched: 6. Germline assignment: CDR1 SGHVS and CDR2 FNYEAQ. The CDR3 region is CASSLGQGKLYEQYF. CDR3 DNA sequence: TGTGCCAGCAGCTTAGGACAGGGAAAGCTCTACGAGCAGTACTTC.

The CDR3 sequence is CASSLGSGGFSYEQYF. In DNA form, the CDR3 reads TGTGCCAGCAGTTTAGGCAGCGGGGGGTTCTCCTACGAGCAGTACTTC. The J gene is TRBJ2-7, the V gene TRBV27, with 9 bases lining up with TRBD2. There are 16 residues in the CDR3. The germline V gene encodes CDR1 MNHEY and CDR2 SMNVEV (reference sequence). With 2 bases clipped from V and 0 bases from J, the junction kept 5 bases outside the gene matches.

This sequence joins TRBV2 and TRBJ1-5; 8 bases align to TRBD1. Germline V gene sequence: CDR1 SNHLY, CDR2 FYNNEI. Unmatched junction bases numbered 6, after V lost 5 bases and J lost 6 bases. The CDR3 runs 14 residues. The CDR3 DNA is TGTGCCAGCAGTTCGGACAGGGCCGGTCAGCCCCAGCATTTT. The encoded protein is CASSSDRAGQPQHF.

This chain joins TRBV9 and TRBJ2-5, with D possibly TRBD1 on 5 matching bases. The CDR3 extends over 14 amino acids. The V and J ends lost 0 bases and 5 bases respectively, with 11 bases between them. From germline, CDR1 is SGDLS and CDR2 YYNGEE. CDR3 amino acids: CASSVERGPETQYF. CDR3 sequence (DNA): TGTGCCAGCAGCGTAGAAAGGGGCCCCGAGACCCAGTACTTC.

V is TRBV5-1 and J is TRBJ2-7; 12 bases are a match to TRBD2. The CDR3 has 15 residues. The junction had 4 bases not matched to a gene; V was cut back by 6 bases and J by 0 bases. The germline V gene has CDR1 SGHRS and CDR2 YFSETQ. This CDR3 reads CASNRLAGDSYEQYF. CDR3 in DNA: TGCGCCAGCAACCGACTAGCGGGGGACTCCTACGAGCAGTACTTC.

The chain carries TRBV5-6 and TRBJ2-2; D remains unclear. The CDR3 length is 15 residues. The germline V gene encodes CDR1 SGHDT and CDR2 YYEEEE. Trimming cost V 0 bases and J 1 base, with 7 bases left between them. CDR3 nucleotides: TGTGCCAGCAGCTTGGGACGGAGGAACACCGGGGAGCTGTTTTTT. Residues: CASSLGRRNTGELFF.

The chain uses TRBV28 and TRBJ1-4; D not resolved. The length of the CDR3 is 11 residues. Trimming removed 5 bases from V and 7 bases from J, with 5 bases in between. Germline assignment: CDR1 MDHEN and CDR2 SYDVKM. The CDR3 reads CASSRFEKLFF. Written as DNA, the CDR3 is TGTGCCAGCAGTCGTTTTGAAAAACTGTTTTTT.

The gene calls are TRBV10-3 and TRBJ1-1, with D unresolved. This CDR3 region has 19 residues. Trimming removed 11 bases at V and 1 base at J, with 32 bases between. Germline assignment: CDR1 ENHRY and CDR2 SYGVKD. For the CDR3, the DNA is TGTGCCGTCAAGGGCGGGAAGGACCGCGGAAATCGACCGAACACTGAAGCTTTCTTT. Protein sequence: CAVKGGKDRGNRPNTEAFF.

The V and J genes are TRBV5-6 and TRBJ2-1, with TRBD2 matching over 9 bases. After removal of 4 bases from V and 3 bases from J, the junction contained 14 bases not matched to a gene. The CDR3 runs to 18 residues. CDR1 SGHDT and CDR2 YYEEEE come from the germline V gene. CDR3 in DNA: TGTGCCAGCAGCCTAGCGGGGCATTACTCACCTTACTACAATGAGCAGTTCTTC. It codes for CASSLAGHYSPYYNEQFF. The full variable domain, in which reference TRBV5-6 and TRBJ2-1 provide the parts outside the CDR3, is DAGVTQSPTHLIKTRGQQVTLRCSPKSGHDTVSWYQQALGQGPQFIFQYYEEEERQRGNFPDRFSGHQFPNYSSELNVNALLLGDSALYLCASSLAGHYSPYYNEQFFGPGTRLTVL.

The table lists this clone with a count of one. The chain uses TRBV19 and TRBJ2-5, with 11 bases aligning to TRBD2. The CDR3 is made up of 16 amino acids. Germline V gives CDR1 LNHDA, CDR2 SQIVND (reference sequence). The junction had 5 bases not matched to a gene; V was cut back by 5 bases and J by 0 bases. CDR3 nucleotides: TGTGCCAGTAGTTCAACTAGCGGGGGACACCAAGAGACCCAGTACTTC. Translating gives CASSSTSGGHQETQYF.

V is TRBV7-2 and J is TRBJ1-5; no clear D. Per the germline V gene, CDR1 is SGHTA and CDR2 is FQGNSA. This CDR3 has 15 amino acids. V lost 2 bases to trimming and J lost 0 bases, with 8 bases between them. DNA for the CDR3: TGTGCCAGCAGCTTAACACAGAATAGCAATCAGCCCCAGCATTTT. Translation gives CASSLTQNSNQPQHF.

The V gene is TRBV18, the J gene TRBJ1-4; D is ambiguous. Trimming pared 4 bases from V and 3 bases from J, leaving 12 bases between. This CDR3 region has 15 residues. The germline gives CDR1 KGHSH, CDR2 LQKENI. CDR3 loop: CASSLQSRANEKLFF. The CDR3 DNA is TGTGCCAGCTCACTCCAAAGTCGAGCTAATGAAAAACTGTTTTTT.

This rearrangement joins TRBV7-2 to TRBJ1-1; maybe TRBD1 (5 bases). V shed 1 base and J shed 5 bases, with 14 bases lying between them. The CDR3 covers 15 residues. Germline CDR1 reads SGHTA; CDR2 reads FQGNSA. For the CDR3, the DNA is TGTGCCAGCAGCTTAGATGGGGGGGGTGGAACTGAAGCTTTCTTT. This gives the protein CASSLDGGGGTEAFF.

A few counts support this clone. This chain joins TRBV7-2 and TRBJ2-7; TRBD1 matches at 10 bases. With 5 bases clipped from V and 9 bases from J, the junction kept 7 bases outside the gene matches. This CDR3 is built from 13 residues. CDR1 is SGHTA, CDR2 FQGNSA, per germline. The CDR3, as DNA: TGTGCCAGCAGCCCAAGACAGGGGGCTGCGCAGTACGTC. Translating it yields CASSPRQGAAQYV.

This clone was counted a few times. This chain's CDR3 is CASSRTTGGPEAFF. The CDR3 DNA is TGTGCCAGCAGCCGTACCACAGGGGGCCCTGAAGCTTTCTTT. This chain joins TRBV6-1 and TRBJ1-1, with 9 positions matching TRBD1. The CDR3 is 14 residues long. Germline CDR1 MNHNS, CDR2 SASEGT. J lost 6 bases, V lost 6 bases, and 8 bases had no gene match.

J is TRBJ1-1 and V is TRBV6-1, with 8 bases identical to TRBD1. There are 14 residues in the CDR3. Germline V gives CDR1 MNHNS, CDR2 SASEGT. With V trimmed by 2 bases and J by 6 bases, 5 bases remained unmatched. The CDR3 coding sequence is TGTGCCAGCAGTGAACCCAGGGGGCTGGCTGAAGCTTTCTTT. Translated, it gives CASSEPRGLAEAFF.